This is a list of T cell receptor beta chains from one sample in a study of CD8 T cells in ankylosing spondylitis. TCRdb processed the 5' RACE reads anew with MiXCR; each CDR3 protein has one entry. The sample carries some 140,000 distinct CDR3 sequences, more than 15% recorded once. The material sequenced was blood, either unsorted or a sorted T cell fraction (not recorded which). These receptors were collected from a male donor with ankylosing spondylitis. Each CDR3 is given with its conserved first and last residue. The D gene is left open where the match is weak.

TRBJ2-5 TRBV11-2 14 NA CASRLEGHSETQYF
TRBJ2-3 TRBV12-3/TRBV12-4 16 TRBD2 CASSFTSGRYTDTQYF
TRBJ2-7 TRBV27 13 TRBD2 CASSFGLANEQYF
TRBJ2-1 TRBV24-1 16 TRBD2 CATSAAGGPWGNEQFF
TRBJ2-5 TRBV10-3 16 NA CAIRNRVDGPKETQYF
TRBJ1-5 TRBV5-1 15 TRBD1 CASSPQGASNQPQHF
TRBJ2-1 TRBV6-4 13 NA CASSEELGNEQFF
TRBJ2-1 TRBV29-1 13 NA CSARDQTFDEQFF
TRBJ2-3 TRBV12-3/TRBV12-4 14 TRBD2 CAIRLAGGPDTQYF
TRBJ1-5 TRBV7-4 12 TRBD1 CASSPSDRGESF
TRBJ2-1 TRBV9 12 NA CASSGRETEQFF
TRBJ1-1 TRBV5-6 13 NA CASSFVRYTEAFF
TRBJ2-7 TRBV27 15 NA CASRPETIGLYEQYF
TRBJ2-7 TRBV13 16 TRBD1 CASTFQFGQGNYEQYF
TRBJ1-4 TRBV6-5 19 TRBD1 CASSYSKWDRGPANEKLFF
TRBJ2-1 TRBV2 14 NA CATGVTTSYNEQFF
TRBJ2-3 TRBV7-9 16 TRBD1 CAGSPNRGGSTDTQYF
TRBJ1-2 TRBV4-3 13 TRBD1 CASTNGTAYGYTF
TRBJ2-7 TRBV5-1 14 NA CASRPTGTYYEQYF
TRBJ2-2 TRBV27 13 NA CASSFPNTGEPFF